The 8 T cell receptor beta chains reported below all come from one sample, sequenced in a study of cytomegalovirus exposure and HLA in healthy donors. Sequencing was performed with immunoSEQ multiplex PCR; in TCRdb, only in-frame clones are kept and a portion is missing. The repertoire includes some 83,000 clones, roughly 94% of them detected once, and about 2.1% sits in the top ten. The sequenced material came from PBMCs. The receptors here all came from a woman under 30 in good health and CMV-seronegative.

The rearrangement joins TRBV6-6 to TRBJ1-1; D perhaps matches TRBD1 (6 bases). V lost 6 bases, J lost 0 bases, and 11 bases lay in between. CDR3 length equals 14 residues. Germline loops: CDR1 MNHNY, CDR2 SVGAGI (reference sequence). In DNA, the CDR3 is TGTGCCAGCAGCCCCGACAGGATGAACACTGAAGCTTTCTTT. It encodes CASSPDRMNTEAFF.

V and J are TRBV6-1 and TRBJ2-5, with 9 bases aligning to TRBD2. V was pared by 7 bases and J by 5 bases, with 11 bases of the junction left unmatched. Germline-derived CDR1 and CDR2 are MNHNS and SASEGT. The CDR3 has 15 amino acids. CDR3 DNA: TGTGCCAGCATGCACCTGGCGGGGGGGTCGGAGACCCAGTACTTC. The encoded protein is CASMHLAGGSETQYF.

This chain joins TRBV29-1 and TRBJ2-7; D gene unclear. V lost 4 bases to trimming and J lost 3 bases, with 10 bases between them. This CDR3 is 12 amino acids long. Germline values: CDR1 SQVTM, CDR2 ANQGSEA. The DNA of the CDR3 is TGCAGCGTTGGAACTGGTATCTACGAGCAGTACTTC. This sequence encodes CSVGTGIYEQYF.

This clone was seen only once. The rearrangement joins TRBV19 to TRBJ1-5; TRBD1 is a possible D gene (5 bases). Trimming took off 7 bases at V and 6 bases at J, with 19 bases between the two ends. The CDR3 length is 15 residues. Per germline, CDR1 LNHDA and CDR2 SQIVND (reference sequence). The CDR3 region is CASNAGAGMSQPQHF. The CDR3 nucleotides read TGTGCCAGTAACGCTGGGGCGGGGATGAGTCAGCCCCAGCATTTT. The variable domain in full, completed from reference TRBV19 and TRBJ1-5, reads DGGITQSPKYLFRKEGQNVTLSCEQNLNHDAMYWYRQDPGQGLRLIYYSQIVNDFQKGDIAEGYSVSREKKESFPLTVTSAQKNPTAFYLCASNAGAGMSQPQHFGDGTRLSIL.

The rearrangement joins TRBV27 to TRBJ1-2; possible D gene TRBD1, 5 bases. Trimming stripped 6 bases from V and 3 bases from J, with 8 bases between. Germline assignment: CDR1 MNHEY and CDR2 SMNVEV (reference sequence). This CDR3 is built from 12 residues. The CDR3 region is CASRGGYYGYTF. The DNA for the CDR3 is TGTGCCAGCAGGGGGGGGTACTATGGCTACACCTTC.

The V and J genes are TRBV7-8 and TRBJ2-2; tentative D call: TRBD1 (5 bases). Trimming stripped 4 bases from V and 8 bases from J, with 14 bases between. Germline CDR1 SGHVS, CDR2 FQNEAQ. There are 14 residues in the CDR3. DNA for the CDR3: TGTGCCAGCAGCTCAATCAGGGCGACTGGGGAGCTGTTTTTT. Amino acids: CASSSIRATGELFF.

The CDR3 DNA is TGTGCCAGCAGAGAGGGACTAGCGGGAGTAACAGAGACCCAGTACTTC. Translated: CASREGLAGVTETQYF. The chain is built from TRBV5-4 and TRBJ2-5, with 14 positions matching TRBD2. The germline V gene has CDR1 SGHNT and CDR2 YYREEE (reference sequence). Trimming removed 5 bases from V and 4 bases from J; junction bases left unmatched: 7. The CDR3 consists of 16 residues.

The CDR3 bases are TGTGCCAGCAGTCCTGCGACAGGGGGCACCGGGGAGCTGTTTTTT. This translates into CASSPATGGTGELFF. The chain combines TRBV5-6 with TRBJ2-2, with 9 nucleotides matching TRBD1. V shed 5 bases, J shed 4 bases, and the junction held 6 bases outside the gene matches. The CDR3 runs to 15 residues. The germline gives CDR1 SGHDT, CDR2 YYEEEE.